The text below deals with one T cell receptor beta chain. Its antigen is unknown. The data were obtained in a study of esophageal squamous cell carcinoma under preoperative chemotherapy. Study-wide context: Both tumor-infiltrating lymphocytes and peripheral blood T cells had their TCR repertoires profiled.

The time point here: before preoperative PTX-NDP chemotherapy. Paclitaxel-nedaplatin chemotherapy was given to patients ahead of their surgery. MiXCR, applied by TCRdb to the PCR reads, yields one record per CDR3 protein. The sample holds approximately 12,000 distinct CDR3 sequences; around half are singletons and the top ten take about a sixth. Study-wide points: After treatment, tumor-infiltrating lymphocytes apparently came partly from blood T cells. Peripheral T cells showed a significant TCR diversity increase after chemotherapy, unlike tumor-infiltrating lymphocytes.

The CDR3 has 15 amino acids. Looked up from germline, CDR1 is MNHNS and CDR2 is SASEGT. This sample was gathered from a patient given preoperative chemotherapy. The origin of this receptor is a human donor with esophageal squamous cell carcinoma. The donor label of this sample is uncertain. The chain carries TRBV6-1 and TRBJ2-2, with D perhaps TRBD2 (5 bases). The DNA end is a closer match to TRBJ2-3, so the J assignment may be wrong. The CDR3 DNA follows: TGTGCCAGCAGCCACGGGGATGCGAGCACAGAGGAGCAGTATTTT. It specifies CASSHGDASTEEQYF.